The clone carrying this T cell receptor (beta chain) was seen at least ten times. Its antigen remains unidentified. This sample was taken from a study of CD8 T cells in ankylosing spondylitis. Study outcomes and limitations: The study looked at matched synovial fluid samples from ankylosing spondylitis patients. Disease-linked clones were reported to be significantly enriched there.

Germline CDR1 and CDR2: SGHTA and FQGNSA. V shed 3 bases, J shed 6 bases, and the junction held 8 bases outside the gene matches. CDR3 size: 14 residues. TCRdb ran MiXCR on the 5' RACE reads and lists one entry per CDR3 protein. The sample holds about 240,000 distinct CDR3 sequences; roughly 8.6% are singletons and the top ten take about 6.5%. The chain links TRBV7-2 to TRBJ2-7; TRBD2 aligns across 7 bases. The sequenced sample was blood, either unsorted or a sorted T cell fraction (not recorded which). The clonotype was recovered from a male donor with ankylosing spondylitis or in good health (not recorded which). The CDR3 loop is CASSFGLGPIEQYF. DNA for the CDR3: TGTGCCAGCAGCTTCGGACTAGGCCCGATCGAGCAGTACTTC.